This TCR beta chain originates from a study of cytomegalovirus exposure and HLA in healthy donors. Study details: Of several hundred genotyped donors, roughly 81% grouped in the Caucasian-associated ancestry cluster.

The V end lost 1 base, the J end lost 4 bases, and 13 bases lay between the germline ends. The CDR3 loop spans 15 amino acids. Germline CDR1 and CDR2: SEHNR and FQNEAQ (reference sequence). A multiplex PCR was run with 60 Vbeta primers and 13 Jbeta primers. Method: immunoSEQ multiplex PCR; TCRdb's copy keeps in-frame clones and lacks some. The sample carries 200,000 or so clones, approximately 81% recorded once. This chain connects TRBV7-9 to TRBJ1-2; unclear D gene. Sequencing was carried out using PBMCs. The source of this sequence is a boy between 10 and 17 years old in good health and CMV-seronegative. CDR3 DNA sequence: TGTGCCAGCAGCTTAGTCGGTGCCCCCGTCTATGGCTACACCTTC. Translation: CASSLVGAPVYGYTF. Filled out from reference TRBV7-9 and TRBJ1-2, the complete variable domain reads DTGVSQNPRHKITKRGQNVTFRCDPISEHNRLYWYRQTLGQGPEFLTYFQNEAQLEKSRLLSDRFSAERPKGSFSTLEIQRTEQGDSAMYLCASSLVGAPVYGYTFGSGTRLTVV.